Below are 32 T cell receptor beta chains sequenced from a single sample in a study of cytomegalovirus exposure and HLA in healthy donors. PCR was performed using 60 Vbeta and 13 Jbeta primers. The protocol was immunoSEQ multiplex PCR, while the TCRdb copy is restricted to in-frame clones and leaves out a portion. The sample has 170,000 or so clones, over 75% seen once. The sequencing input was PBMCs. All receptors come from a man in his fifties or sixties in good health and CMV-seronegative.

The chain's CDR3 is CASSLVASGGTDTQYF. The CDR3 coding sequence is TGCGCCAGCAGCTTGGTGGCTAGCGGGGGTACAGATACGCAGTATTTT. V is TRBV5-1 and J is TRBJ2-3; 10 bases map to TRBD2. CDR3 length: 16 amino acids. Trimming at V came to 0 bases and at J to 3 bases, leaving 4 bases not matched to a gene. CDR1 and CDR2 (germline): SGHRS, YFSETQ.

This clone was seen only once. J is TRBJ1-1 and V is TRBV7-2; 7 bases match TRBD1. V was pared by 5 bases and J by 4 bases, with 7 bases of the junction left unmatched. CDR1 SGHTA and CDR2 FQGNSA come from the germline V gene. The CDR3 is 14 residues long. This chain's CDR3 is CASSPPRQGTEAFF. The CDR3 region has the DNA TGTGCCAGCAGCCCCCCCAGACAGGGCACTGAAGCTTTCTTT.

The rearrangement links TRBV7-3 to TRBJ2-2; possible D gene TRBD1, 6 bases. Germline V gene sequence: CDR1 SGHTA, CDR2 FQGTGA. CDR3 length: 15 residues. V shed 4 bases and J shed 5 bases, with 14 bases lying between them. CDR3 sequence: CASSYRVGGTGELFF. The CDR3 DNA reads TGTGCCAGCAGCTACAGGGTTGGTGGAACCGGGGAGCTGTTTTTT.

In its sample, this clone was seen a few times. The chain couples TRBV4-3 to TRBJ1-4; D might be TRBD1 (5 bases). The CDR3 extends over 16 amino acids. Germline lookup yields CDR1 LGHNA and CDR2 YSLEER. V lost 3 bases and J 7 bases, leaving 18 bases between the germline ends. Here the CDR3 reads CASSQGTGYSGEKLFF. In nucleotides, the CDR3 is TGCGCCAGCAGCCAGGGTACAGGTTACTCGGGTGAAAAACTGTTTTTT.

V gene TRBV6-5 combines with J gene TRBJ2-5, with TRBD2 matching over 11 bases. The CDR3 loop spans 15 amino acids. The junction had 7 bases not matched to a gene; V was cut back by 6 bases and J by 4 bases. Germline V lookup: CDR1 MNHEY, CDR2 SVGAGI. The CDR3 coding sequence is TGTGCCAGCAGGAGTAGCGGGAGGGGTAGAGAGACCCAGTACTTC. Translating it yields CASRSSGRGRETQYF.

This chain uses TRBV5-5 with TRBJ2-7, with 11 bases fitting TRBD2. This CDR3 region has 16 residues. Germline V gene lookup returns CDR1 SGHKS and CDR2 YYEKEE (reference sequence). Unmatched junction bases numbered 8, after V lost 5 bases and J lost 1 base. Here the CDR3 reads CASSATGTSGSYEQYF. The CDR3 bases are TGTGCCAGCAGTGCCACCGGGACTAGCGGTTCCTACGAGCAGTACTTC.

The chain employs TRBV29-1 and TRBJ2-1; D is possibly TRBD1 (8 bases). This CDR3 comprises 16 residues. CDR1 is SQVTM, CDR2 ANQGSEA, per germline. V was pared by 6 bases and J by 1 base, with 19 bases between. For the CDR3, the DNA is TGCAGCGTCGACGGGAGGACAGGGAGGTCCTACAATGAGCAGTTCTTC. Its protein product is CSVDGRTGRSYNEQFF.

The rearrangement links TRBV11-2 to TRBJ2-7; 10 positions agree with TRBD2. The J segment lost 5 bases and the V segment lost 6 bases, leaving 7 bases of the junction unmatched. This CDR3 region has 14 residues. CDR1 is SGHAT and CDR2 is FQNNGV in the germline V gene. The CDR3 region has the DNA TGTGCCAGCAGACACAGCGGGAGGGTTCACGAGCAGTACTTC. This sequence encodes CASRHSGRVHEQYF.

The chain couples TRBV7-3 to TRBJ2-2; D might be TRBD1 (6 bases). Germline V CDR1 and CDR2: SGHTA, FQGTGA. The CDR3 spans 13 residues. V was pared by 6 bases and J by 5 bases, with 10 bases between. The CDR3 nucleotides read TGTGCCAGCAGTTTCAGGGGAACCGGGGAGCTGTTTTTT. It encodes CASSFRGTGELFF. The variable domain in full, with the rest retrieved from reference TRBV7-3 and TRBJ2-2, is GAGVSQTPSNKVTEKGKYVELRCDPISGHTALYWYRQSLGQGPEFLIYFQGTGAADDSGLPNDRFFAVRPEGSVSTLKIQRTERGDSAVYLCASSFRGTGELFFGEGSRLTVL.

CDR3 sequence: CASSPSPGNTIYF. CDR3 coding DNA: TGTGCCAGCAGCCCGAGTCCGGGAAACACCATATATTTT. The chain recombines TRBV11-2 with TRBJ1-3; the D is unclear. Trimming left V 5 bases short and J 4 bases short, with 9 bases between. This CDR3 comprises 13 residues. The germline gives CDR1 SGHAT, CDR2 FQNNGV.

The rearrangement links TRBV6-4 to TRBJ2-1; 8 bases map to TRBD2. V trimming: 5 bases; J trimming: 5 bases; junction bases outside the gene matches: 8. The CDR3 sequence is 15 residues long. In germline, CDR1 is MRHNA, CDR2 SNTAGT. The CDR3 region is CASSPRTSGHNEQFF. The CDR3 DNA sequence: TGTGCCAGCAGTCCCCGAACTAGCGGACACAATGAGCAGTTCTTC.

CDR3 protein: CASSFTGTGLINEQFF. The DNA for the CDR3 is TGCGCCAGCAGCTTTACCGGGACAGGGTTAATCAATGAGCAGTTCTTC. This chain connects TRBV5-1 to TRBJ2-1; 9 nucleotides align to TRBD1. The CDR3 contains 16 residues. V lost 2 bases, J lost 6 bases, and 9 bases stayed unmatched. CDR1 and CDR2 from the germline V gene are SGHRS and YFSETQ.

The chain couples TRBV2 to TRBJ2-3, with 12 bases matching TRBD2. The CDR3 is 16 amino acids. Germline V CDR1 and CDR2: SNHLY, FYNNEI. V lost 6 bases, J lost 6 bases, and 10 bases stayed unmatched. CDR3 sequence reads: CASRERLAGVTDTQYF. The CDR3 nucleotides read TGTGCCAGCAGGGAACGACTAGCGGGGGTAACGGATACGCAGTATTTT.

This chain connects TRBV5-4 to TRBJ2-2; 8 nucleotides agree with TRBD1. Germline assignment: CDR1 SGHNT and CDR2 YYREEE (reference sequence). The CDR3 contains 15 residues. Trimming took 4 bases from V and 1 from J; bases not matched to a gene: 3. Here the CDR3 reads CASSRTGMNTGELFF. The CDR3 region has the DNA TGTGCCAGCAGCCGGACAGGGATGAACACCGGGGAGCTGTTTTTT.

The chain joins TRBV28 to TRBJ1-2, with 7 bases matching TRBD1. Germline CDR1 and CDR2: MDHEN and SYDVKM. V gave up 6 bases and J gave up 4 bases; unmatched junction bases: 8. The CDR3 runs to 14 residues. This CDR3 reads CASRNHRGLYGYTF. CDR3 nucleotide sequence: TGTGCCAGCAGAAACCACAGGGGCCTCTATGGCTACACCTTC.

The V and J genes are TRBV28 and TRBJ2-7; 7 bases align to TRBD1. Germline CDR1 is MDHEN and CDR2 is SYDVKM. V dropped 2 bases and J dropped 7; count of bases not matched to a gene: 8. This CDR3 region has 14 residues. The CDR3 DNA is TGTGCCAGCAGTTTACCTGACAGGGCGAAGGAGCAGTACTTC. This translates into CASSLPDRAKEQYF.

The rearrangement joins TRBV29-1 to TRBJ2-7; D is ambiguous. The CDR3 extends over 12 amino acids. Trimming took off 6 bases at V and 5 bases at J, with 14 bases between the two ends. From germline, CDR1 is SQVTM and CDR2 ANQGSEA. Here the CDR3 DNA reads TGCAGCGTCTCCCGAGGTTATGACGAGCAGTACTTC. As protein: CSVSRGYDEQYF.

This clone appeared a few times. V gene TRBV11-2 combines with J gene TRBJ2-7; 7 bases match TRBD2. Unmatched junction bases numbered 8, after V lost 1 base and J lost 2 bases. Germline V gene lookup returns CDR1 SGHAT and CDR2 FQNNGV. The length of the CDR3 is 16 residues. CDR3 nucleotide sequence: TGTGCCAGCAGCTTAGTGAGCGGGACTTTCACCTACGAGCAGTACTTC. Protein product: CASSLVSGTFTYEQYF.

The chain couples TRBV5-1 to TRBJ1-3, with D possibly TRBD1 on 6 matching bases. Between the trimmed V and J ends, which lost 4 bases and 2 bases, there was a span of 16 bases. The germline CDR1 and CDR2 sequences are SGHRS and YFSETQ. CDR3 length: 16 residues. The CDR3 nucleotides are TGCGCCAGCAGCCCTGGCCGGGACACCACTGGAAACACCATATATTTT. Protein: CASSPGRDTTGNTIYF. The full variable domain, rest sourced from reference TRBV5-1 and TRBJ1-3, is KAGVTQTPRYLIKTRGQQVTLSCSPISGHRSVSWYQQTPGQGLQFLFEYFSETQRNKGNFPGRFSGRQFSNSRSEMNVSTLELGDSALYLCASSPGRDTTGNTIYFGEGSWLTVV.

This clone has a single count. CDR3 sequence: CASSPQDRVGQPQHF. CDR3 nucleotide sequence: TGTGCCAGCAGTCCCCAGGACAGGGTAGGCCAGCCCCAGCATTTT. The chain combines TRBV27 with TRBJ1-5; the match to TRBD1 covers 8 bases. The CDR3 is 15 amino acids. Germline values: CDR1 MNHEY, CDR2 SMNVEV (reference sequence). J was trimmed by 7 bases and V by 5 bases; bases with no gene match: 10.

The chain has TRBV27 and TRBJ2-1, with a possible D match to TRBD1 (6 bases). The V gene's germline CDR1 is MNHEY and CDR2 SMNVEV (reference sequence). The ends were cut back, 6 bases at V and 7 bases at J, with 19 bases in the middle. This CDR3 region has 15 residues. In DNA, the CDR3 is TGTGCCAGCAGCACCCGGTTGGGGGCAGGGAATGAGCAGTTCTTC. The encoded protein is CASSTRLGAGNEQFF.

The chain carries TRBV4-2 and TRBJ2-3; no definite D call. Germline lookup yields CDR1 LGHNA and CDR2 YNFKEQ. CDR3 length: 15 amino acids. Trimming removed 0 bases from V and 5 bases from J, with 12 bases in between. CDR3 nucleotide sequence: TGTGCCAGCAGCCAAGAGCACCACCCACAAGATACGCAGTATTTT. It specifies CASSQEHHPQDTQYF.

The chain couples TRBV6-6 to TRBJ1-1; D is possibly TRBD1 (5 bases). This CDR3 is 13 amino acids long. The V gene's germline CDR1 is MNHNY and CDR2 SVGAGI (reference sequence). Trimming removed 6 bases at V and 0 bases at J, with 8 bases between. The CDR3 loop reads CASSQQVNTEAFF. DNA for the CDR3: TGTGCCAGCAGCCAACAGGTGAACACTGAAGCTTTCTTT.

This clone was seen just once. The CDR3 here is CASSPTTGTGELFF. For the CDR3, the DNA is TGTGCCAGCAGTCCTACGACAGGTACCGGGGAGCTGTTTTTT. The rearrangement uses TRBV6-1 and TRBJ2-2; maybe TRBD1 (6 bases). Trimming pared 5 bases from V and 5 bases from J, leaving 12 bases between. Germline CDR1 and CDR2: MNHNS and SASEGT. The CDR3 has 14 amino acids.

The CDR3 spells CASRPLGGETQYF. For the CDR3, the DNA is TGCGCCAGCAGACCCTTGGGAGGGGAGACCCAGTACTTC. V gene TRBV5-1 combines with J gene TRBJ2-5, with 7 bases aligning to TRBD2. Per the germline V gene, CDR1 is SGHRS and CDR2 is YFSETQ. This CDR3 has 13 amino acids. The J segment lost 5 bases and the V segment lost 5 bases, leaving 6 bases of the junction unmatched.

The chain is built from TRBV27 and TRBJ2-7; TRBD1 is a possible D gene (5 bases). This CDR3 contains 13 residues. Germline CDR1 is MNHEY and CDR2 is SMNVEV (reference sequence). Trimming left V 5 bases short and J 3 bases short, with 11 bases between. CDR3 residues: CASSTRVGYEQYF. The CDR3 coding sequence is TGTGCCAGCAGTACCAGGGTGGGCTACGAGCAGTACTTC.

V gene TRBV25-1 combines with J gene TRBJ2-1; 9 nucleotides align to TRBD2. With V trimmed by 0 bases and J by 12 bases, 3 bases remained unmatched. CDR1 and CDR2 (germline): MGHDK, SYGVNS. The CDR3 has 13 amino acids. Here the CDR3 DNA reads TGTGCCAGCAGTGAATACACAGCGGGAGGGCAGTTCTTC. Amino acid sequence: CASSEYTAGGQFF. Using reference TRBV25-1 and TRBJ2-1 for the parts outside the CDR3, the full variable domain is EADIYQTPRYLVIGTGKKITLECSQTMGHDKMYWYQQDPGMELHLIHYSYGVNSTEKGDLSSESTVSRIRTEHFPLTLESARPSHTSQYLCASSEYTAGGQFFGPGTRLTVL.

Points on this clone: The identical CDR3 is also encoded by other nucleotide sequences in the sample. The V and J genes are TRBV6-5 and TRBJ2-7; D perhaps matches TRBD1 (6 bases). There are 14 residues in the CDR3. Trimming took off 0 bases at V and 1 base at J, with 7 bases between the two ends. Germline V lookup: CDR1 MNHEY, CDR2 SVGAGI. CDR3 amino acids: CASSYSRGSYEQYF. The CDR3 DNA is TGTGCCAGCAGTTACTCCAGGGGTTCCTACGAGCAGTACTTC.

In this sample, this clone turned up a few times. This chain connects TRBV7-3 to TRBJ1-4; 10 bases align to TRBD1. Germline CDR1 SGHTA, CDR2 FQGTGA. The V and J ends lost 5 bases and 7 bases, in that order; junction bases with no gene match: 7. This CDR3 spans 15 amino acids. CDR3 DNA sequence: TGTGCCAGCAGCCGGGACAGGGGAGTCGGTGAAAAACTGTTTTTT. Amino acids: CASSRDRGVGEKLFF.

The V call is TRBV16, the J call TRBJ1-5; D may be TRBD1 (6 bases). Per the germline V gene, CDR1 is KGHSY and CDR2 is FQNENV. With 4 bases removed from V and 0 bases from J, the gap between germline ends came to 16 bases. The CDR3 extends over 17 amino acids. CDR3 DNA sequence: TGTGCCAGCAGCCCCCTGACAGGAAAAAGTAGCAATCAGCCCCAGCATTTT. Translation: CASSPLTGKSSNQPQHF.

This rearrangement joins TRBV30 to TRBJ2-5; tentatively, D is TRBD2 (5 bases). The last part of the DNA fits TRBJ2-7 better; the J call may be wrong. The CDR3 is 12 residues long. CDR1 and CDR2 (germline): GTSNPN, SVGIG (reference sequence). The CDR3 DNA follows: TGTGCCTGGAGGCGCGGGCAAAGCGAGCAGTACTTC. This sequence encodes CAWRRGQSEQYF.

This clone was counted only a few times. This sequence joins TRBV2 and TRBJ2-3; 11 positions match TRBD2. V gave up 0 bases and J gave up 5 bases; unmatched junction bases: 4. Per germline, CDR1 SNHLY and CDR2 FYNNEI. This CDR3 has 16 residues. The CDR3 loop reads CASSEAIAGGLDTQYF. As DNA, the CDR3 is TGTGCCAGCAGTGAAGCAATAGCGGGGGGGCTAGATACGCAGTATTTT.